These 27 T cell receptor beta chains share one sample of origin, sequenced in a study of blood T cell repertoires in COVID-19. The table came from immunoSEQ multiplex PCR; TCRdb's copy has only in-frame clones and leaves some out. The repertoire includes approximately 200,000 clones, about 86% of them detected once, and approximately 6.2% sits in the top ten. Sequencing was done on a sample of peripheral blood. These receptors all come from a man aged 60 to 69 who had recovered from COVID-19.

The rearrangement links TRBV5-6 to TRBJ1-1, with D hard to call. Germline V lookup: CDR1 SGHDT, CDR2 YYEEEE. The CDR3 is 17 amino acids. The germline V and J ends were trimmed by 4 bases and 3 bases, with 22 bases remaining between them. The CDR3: CASSEWRVRSEHTEAFF. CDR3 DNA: TGTGCCAGCAGCGAATGGAGGGTTAGGTCCGAGCACACTGAAGCTTTCTTT.

In DNA, the CDR3 is TGTGCCAGCAGAGCCTACAGGGGGGGGAACTATGGCTACACCTTC. Its translation is CASRAYRGGNYGYTF. This chain joins TRBV2 and TRBJ1-2, with 8 bases matching TRBD1. CDR3 length: 15 residues. V dropped 6 bases and J dropped 2; count of bases not matched to a gene: 8. Germline-derived CDR1 and CDR2 are SNHLY and FYNNEI.

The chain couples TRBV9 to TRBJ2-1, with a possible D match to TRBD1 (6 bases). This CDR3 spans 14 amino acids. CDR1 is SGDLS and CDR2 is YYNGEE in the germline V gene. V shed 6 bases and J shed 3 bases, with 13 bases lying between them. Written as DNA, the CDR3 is TGTGCCAGCACTCCTCTGACAGGCTACAATGAGCAGTTCTTC. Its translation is CASTPLTGYNEQFF.

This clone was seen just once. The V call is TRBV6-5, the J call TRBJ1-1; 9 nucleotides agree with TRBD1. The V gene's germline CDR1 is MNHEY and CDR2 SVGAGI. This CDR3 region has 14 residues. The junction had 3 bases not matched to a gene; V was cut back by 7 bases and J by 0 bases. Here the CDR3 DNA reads TGTGCCAGCAAGAGGGACAGGGTGAACACTGAAGCTTTCTTT. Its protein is CASKRDRVNTEAFF.

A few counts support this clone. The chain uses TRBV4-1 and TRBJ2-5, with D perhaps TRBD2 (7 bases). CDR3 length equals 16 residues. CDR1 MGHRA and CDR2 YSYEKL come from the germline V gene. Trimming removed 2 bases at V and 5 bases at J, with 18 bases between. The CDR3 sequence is CASSQSGAGAWETQYF. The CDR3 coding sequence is TGCGCCAGCAGCCAATCAGGGGCGGGGGCATGGGAGACCCAGTACTTC.

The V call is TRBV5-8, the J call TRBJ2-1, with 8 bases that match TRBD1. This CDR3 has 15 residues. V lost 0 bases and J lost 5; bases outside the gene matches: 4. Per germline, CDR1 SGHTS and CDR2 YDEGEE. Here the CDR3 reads CASSLAGQAHNEQFF. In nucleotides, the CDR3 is TGTGCCAGCAGCTTGGCGGGACAGGCGCACAATGAGCAGTTCTTC.

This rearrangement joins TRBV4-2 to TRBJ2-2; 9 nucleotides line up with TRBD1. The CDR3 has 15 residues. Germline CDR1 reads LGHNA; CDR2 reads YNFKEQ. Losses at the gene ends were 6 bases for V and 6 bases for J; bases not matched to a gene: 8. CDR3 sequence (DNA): TGTGCCAGCAGTAAACAGGGGGCCGAGGCCGGGGAGCTGTTTTTT. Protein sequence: CASSKQGAEAGELFF.

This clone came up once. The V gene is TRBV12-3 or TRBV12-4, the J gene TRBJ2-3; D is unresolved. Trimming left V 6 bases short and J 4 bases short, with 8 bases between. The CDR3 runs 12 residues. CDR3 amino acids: CASRLVPDTQYF. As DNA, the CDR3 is TGTGCCAGCAGGCTAGTCCCAGATACGCAGTATTTT.

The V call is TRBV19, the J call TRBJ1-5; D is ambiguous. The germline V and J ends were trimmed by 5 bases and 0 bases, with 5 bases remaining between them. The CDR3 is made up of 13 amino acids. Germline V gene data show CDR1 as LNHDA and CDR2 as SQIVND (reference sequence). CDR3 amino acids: CASSDISNQPQHF. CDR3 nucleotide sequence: TGTGCCAGTAGTGACATTAGCAATCAGCCCCAGCATTTT. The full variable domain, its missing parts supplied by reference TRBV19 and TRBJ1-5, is DGGITQSPKYLFRKEGQNVTLSCEQNLNHDAMYWYRQDPGQGLRLIYYSQIVNDFQKGDIAEGYSVSREKKESFPLTVTSAQKNPTAFYLCASSDISNQPQHFGDGTRLSIL.

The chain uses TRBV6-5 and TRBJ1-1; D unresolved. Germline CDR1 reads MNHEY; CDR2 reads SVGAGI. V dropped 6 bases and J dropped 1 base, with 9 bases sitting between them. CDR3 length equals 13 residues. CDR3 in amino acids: CASREGSNTEAFF. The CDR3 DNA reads TGTGCCAGCAGAGAGGGCTCGAACACTGAAGCTTTCTTT.

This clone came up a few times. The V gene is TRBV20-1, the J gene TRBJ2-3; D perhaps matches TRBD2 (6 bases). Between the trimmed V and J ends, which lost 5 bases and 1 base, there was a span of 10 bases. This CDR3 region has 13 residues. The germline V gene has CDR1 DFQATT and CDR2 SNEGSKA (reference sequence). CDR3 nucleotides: TGCAGTGCTGGTGGCGGGGGCACAGATACGCAGTATTTT. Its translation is CSAGGGGTDTQYF.

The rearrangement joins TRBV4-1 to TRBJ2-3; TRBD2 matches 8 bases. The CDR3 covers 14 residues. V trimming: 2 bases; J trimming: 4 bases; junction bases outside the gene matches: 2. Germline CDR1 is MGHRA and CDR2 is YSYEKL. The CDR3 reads CASSQREGSDTQYF. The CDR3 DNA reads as TGCGCCAGCAGCCAACGGGAGGGTTCAGATACGCAGTATTTT.

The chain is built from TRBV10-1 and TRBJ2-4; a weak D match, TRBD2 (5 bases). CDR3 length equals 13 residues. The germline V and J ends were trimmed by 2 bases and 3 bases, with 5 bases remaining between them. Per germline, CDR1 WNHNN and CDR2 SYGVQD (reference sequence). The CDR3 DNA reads TGCGCCAGCAGTGAGGGAGGCAAAAACATTCAGTACTTC. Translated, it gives CASSEGGKNIQYF.

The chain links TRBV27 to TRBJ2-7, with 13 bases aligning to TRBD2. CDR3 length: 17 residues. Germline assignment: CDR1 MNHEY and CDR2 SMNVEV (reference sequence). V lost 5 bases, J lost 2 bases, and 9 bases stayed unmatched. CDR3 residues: CASSPNFGLAGAYEQYF. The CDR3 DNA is TGTGCCAGCAGTCCCAATTTCGGACTAGCGGGGGCCTACGAGCAGTACTTC.

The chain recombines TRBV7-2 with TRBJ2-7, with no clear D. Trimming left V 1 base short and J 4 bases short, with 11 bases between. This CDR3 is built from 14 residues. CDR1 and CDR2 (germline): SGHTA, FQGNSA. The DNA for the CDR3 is TGTGCCAGCAGCTTAGGCCAGGCTTTATACGAGCAGTACTTC. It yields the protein CASSLGQALYEQYF.

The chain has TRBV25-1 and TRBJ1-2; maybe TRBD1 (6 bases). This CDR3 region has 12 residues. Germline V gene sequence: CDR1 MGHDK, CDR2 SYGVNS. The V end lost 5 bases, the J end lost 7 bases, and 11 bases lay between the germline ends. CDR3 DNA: TGTGCCAGCAGTTCAACAGGGCTTGGCTACACCTTC. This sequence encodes CASSSTGLGYTF.

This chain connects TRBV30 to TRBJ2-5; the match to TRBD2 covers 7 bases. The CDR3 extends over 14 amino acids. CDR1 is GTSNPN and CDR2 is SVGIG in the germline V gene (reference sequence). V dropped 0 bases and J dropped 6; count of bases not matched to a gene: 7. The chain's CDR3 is CAWSVRGGSQTQYF. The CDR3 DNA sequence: TGTGCCTGGAGTGTACGCGGGGGTTCGCAGACCCAGTACTTC.

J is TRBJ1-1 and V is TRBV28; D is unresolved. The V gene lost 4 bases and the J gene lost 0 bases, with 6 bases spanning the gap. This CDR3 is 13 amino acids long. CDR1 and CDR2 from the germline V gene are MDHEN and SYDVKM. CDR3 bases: TGTGCCAGCAGTTACTCGATGAACACTGAAGCTTTCTTT. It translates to CASSYSMNTEAFF.

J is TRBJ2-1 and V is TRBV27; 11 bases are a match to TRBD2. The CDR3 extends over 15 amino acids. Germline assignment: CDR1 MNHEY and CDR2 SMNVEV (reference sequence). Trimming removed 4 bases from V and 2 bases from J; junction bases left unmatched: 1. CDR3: CASSSSGGPYNEQFF. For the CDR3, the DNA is TGTGCCAGCAGTTCTAGCGGGGGGCCCTACAATGAGCAGTTCTTC.

CDR3 region: CASSLAGSGQPQHF. As DNA, the CDR3 is TGTGCCAGCAGCTTAGCGGGGAGCGGTCAGCCCCAGCATTTT. The chain joins TRBV7-9 to TRBJ1-5; D ambiguous. The V gene lost 0 bases and the J gene lost 6 bases, with 9 bases spanning the gap. Germline assignment: CDR1 SEHNR and CDR2 FQNEAQ (reference sequence). The CDR3 extends over 14 amino acids.

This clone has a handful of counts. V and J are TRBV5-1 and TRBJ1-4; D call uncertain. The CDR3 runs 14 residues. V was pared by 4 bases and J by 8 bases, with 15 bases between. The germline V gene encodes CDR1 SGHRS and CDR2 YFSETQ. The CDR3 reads CASSIGRAGEKLFF. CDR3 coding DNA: TGCGCCAGCAGCATCGGACGAGCGGGAGAAAAACTGTTTTTT.

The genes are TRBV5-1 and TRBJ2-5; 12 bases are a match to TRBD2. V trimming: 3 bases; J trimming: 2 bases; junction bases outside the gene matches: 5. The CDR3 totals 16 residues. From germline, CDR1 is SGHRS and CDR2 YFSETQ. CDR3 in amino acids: CASSSLTSGSQETQYF. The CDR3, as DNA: TGCGCCAGCAGCTCCTTGACTAGCGGGAGTCAAGAGACCCAGTACTTC.

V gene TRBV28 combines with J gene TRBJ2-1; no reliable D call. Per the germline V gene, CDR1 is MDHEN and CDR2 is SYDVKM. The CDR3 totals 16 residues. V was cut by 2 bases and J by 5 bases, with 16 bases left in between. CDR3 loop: CASSLTLVRLNNEQFF. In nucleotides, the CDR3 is TGTGCCAGCAGTTTAACTCTTGTGCGTCTTAACAATGAGCAGTTCTTC.

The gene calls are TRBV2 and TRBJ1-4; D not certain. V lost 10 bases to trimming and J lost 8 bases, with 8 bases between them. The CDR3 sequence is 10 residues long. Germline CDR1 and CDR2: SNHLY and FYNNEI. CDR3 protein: CATAGEKLFF. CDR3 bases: TGTGCCACCGCCGGGGAAAAACTGTTTTTT. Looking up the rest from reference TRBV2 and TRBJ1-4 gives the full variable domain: EPEVTQTPSHQVTQMGQEVILRCVPISNHLYFYWYRQILGQKVEFLVSFYNNEISEKSEIFDDQFSVERPDGSNFTLKIRSTKLEDSAMYFCATAGEKLFFGSGTQLSVL.

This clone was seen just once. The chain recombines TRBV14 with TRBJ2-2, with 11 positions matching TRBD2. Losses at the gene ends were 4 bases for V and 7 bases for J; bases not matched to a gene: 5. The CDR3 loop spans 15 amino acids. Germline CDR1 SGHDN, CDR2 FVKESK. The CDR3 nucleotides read TGTGCCAGCAGCCCACTAGCGGGAGTGGACGGGGAGCTGTTTTTT. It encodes CASSPLAGVDGELFF.

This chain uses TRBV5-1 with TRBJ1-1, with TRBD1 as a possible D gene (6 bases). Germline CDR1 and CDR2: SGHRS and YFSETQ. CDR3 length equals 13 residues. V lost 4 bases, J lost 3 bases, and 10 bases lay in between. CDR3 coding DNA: TGCGCCAGCAGCACGGACAGCTACACTGAAGCTTTCTTT. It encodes CASSTDSYTEAFF.

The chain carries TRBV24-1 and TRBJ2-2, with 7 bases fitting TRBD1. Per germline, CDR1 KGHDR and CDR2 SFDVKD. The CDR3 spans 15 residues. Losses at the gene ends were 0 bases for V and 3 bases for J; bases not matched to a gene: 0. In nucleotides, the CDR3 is TGTGCCACCAGTGATTTGACAGGGGACACCGGGGAGCTGTTTTTT. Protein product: CATSDLTGDTGELFF.